The 9 T cell receptor beta chains given below trace back to one sample, sequenced in a study of T cell responses to AZD1222 COVID-19 vaccine. Sequencing used immunoSEQ multiplex PCR; TCRdb keeps in-frame clones, though not all of them. The sample includes about 140,000 clones, 88% of them seen just once. The input for sequencing was peripheral blood, taken 28 days after the second AZD1222 dose. The receptors were gathered from an adult who received the AZD1222 COVID-19 vaccine.

The CDR3 loop is CASSRSDYGYTF. As DNA, the CDR3 is TGTGCCAGCAGTCGATCGGACTATGGCTACACCTTC. The chain uses TRBV6-6 and TRBJ1-2; D not resolved. CDR1 is MNHNY, CDR2 SVGAGI, per germline (reference sequence). With 5 bases removed from V and 3 bases from J, the gap between germline ends came to 7 bases. The CDR3 runs to 12 residues.

The chain links TRBV5-1 to TRBJ1-2; possible D gene TRBD1, 5 bases. V was pared by 0 bases and J by 3 bases, with 15 bases between. Germline lookup yields CDR1 SGHRS and CDR2 YFSETQ. The CDR3 runs 16 residues. CDR3 nucleotides: TGCGCCAGCAGCTTGGTCCCCTGGGGCAGGGACTATGGCTACACCTTC. Translated, it gives CASSLVPWGRDYGYTF.

The V gene is TRBV30, the J gene TRBJ1-3; no clear D gene. With 0 bases removed from V and 0 bases from J, the gap between germline ends came to 9 bases. This CDR3 has 15 amino acids. Germline CDR1 GTSNPN, CDR2 SVGIG (reference sequence). The CDR3 here is CAWSVVWDSGNTIYF. Written as DNA, the CDR3 is TGTGCCTGGAGTGTAGTCTGGGACTCTGGAAACACCATATATTTT.

V and J are TRBV3-1 (or the pseudogene TRBV3-2) and TRBJ1-4; D uncertain. CDR1 and CDR2 (germline): LGHDT, YNNKEL (reference sequence). This CDR3 contains 17 residues. Trimming removed 0 bases at V and 7 bases at J, with 18 bases between. CDR3 protein: CASSQDSSGWVGEKLFF. The CDR3 DNA reads TGTGCCAGCAGCCAAGATTCATCGGGTTGGGTCGGTGAAAAACTGTTTTTT.

V and J are TRBV5-5 and TRBJ2-4; 7 bases agree with TRBD1. The CDR3 is made up of 16 amino acids. The V gene end was trimmed by 4 bases and the J gene end by 5 bases; junction bases not matched to a gene: 12. CDR1 SGHKS and CDR2 YYEKEE come from the germline V gene (reference sequence). This CDR3 reads CASSVATGVGENIQYF. The CDR3 DNA sequence: TGTGCCAGCAGCGTAGCTACAGGGGTGGGTGAAAACATTCAGTACTTC.

The chain couples TRBV4-1 to TRBJ2-5, with unresolved D. V was pared by 0 bases and J by 4 bases, with 3 bases between. The CDR3 length is 12 residues. The V gene's germline CDR1 is MGHRA and CDR2 YSYEKL. CDR3 nucleotides: TGCGCCAGCAGCCAAGATCGAGAGACCCAGTACTTC. This sequence encodes CASSQDRETQYF.

V and J are TRBV4-1 and TRBJ2-7, with TRBD1 as a possible D gene (5 bases). The CDR3 contains 14 residues. The V end was cut by 0 bases, the J end by 4 bases, with 10 bases between. Germline loops: CDR1 MGHRA, CDR2 YSYEKL. The CDR3: CASSQESRAYEQYF. CDR3 in DNA: TGCGCCAGCAGCCAAGAAAGCAGGGCTTACGAGCAGTACTTC.

This clone was detected once. V and J are TRBV27 and TRBJ1-5; perhaps TRBD1 as D (5 bases). V was trimmed by 6 bases and J by 0 bases, leaving 18 bases between them. CDR1 MNHEY and CDR2 SMNVEV come from the germline V gene (reference sequence). This CDR3 comprises 17 residues. The CDR3 reads CASRSGALTYSNQPQHF. CDR3 bases: TGTGCCAGCAGATCTGGGGCCCTAACCTATAGCAATCAGCCCCAGCATTTT.

This chain joins TRBV6-7 and TRBJ1-2, with D hard to call. TRBV6-7 is recorded as an ORF, its role being uncertain. V dropped 6 bases and J dropped 0 bases, with 23 bases sitting between them. The CDR3 extends over 18 amino acids. The CDR3, as DNA: TGTGCCAGCAGCATCGATCGGGAACTTAATTTCCCTAACTATGGCTACACCTTC. Its protein is CASSIDRELNFPNYGYTF.